The entry that follows covers one TCR beta chain sequence. The antigen is not known. The CDR3 loop spans 14 amino acids. Germline values: CDR1 MNHEY, CDR2 SMNVEV (reference sequence). The V and J ends lost 3 bases and 6 bases, in that order; junction bases with no gene match: 7. The sample belongs to a study of T-cell reconstitution after alpha-beta-depleted transplantation in children. Regarding the study as a whole: Among T cells one year after transplant, newly produced cells accounted for most counts and diversity. Reportedly, roughly two months post-transplant, alpha-beta T cells arose from several hundred expanded graft clones.

Using unique molecular identifiers, the investigators prepared the TCRbeta library. TCRdb passed the PCR reads through MiXCR, listing each CDR3 protein once. The data contain 300,000 or so distinct CDR3 sequences, around 25% of them singletons. This specimen was PBMCs, mostly from graft donor cells, taken 180 days after TCRalphabeta/CD19-depleted stem cell transplant. The clonotype originates from a male patient between 10 and 17 years old who had a stem cell transplant for acute lymphoblastic leukemia, so the T cells may come from the graft donor. The chain recombines TRBV27 with TRBJ2-7, with 8 bases matching TRBD1. The CDR3 is CASSLRLTGAEQYF. The CDR3 nucleotides are TGTGCCAGCAGTTTGCGACTGACAGGGGCCGAGCAGTACTTC.